Listed below are T cell receptor beta chains from one sample, sequenced in a study of memory CD4+ T cells and cytomegalovirus serostatus. Assay used: immunoSEQ multiplex PCR; TCRdb lists only in-frame clones, some missing. The sample contains about 82,000 clones, more than 70% of which appear only once. The sequenced sample consisted of memory CD4+ T cells from blood. The receptor source for this set is an adult in good health and CMV-seronegative. CDR3s leave out the opening cysteine and the closing phenylalanine or tryptophan. Each record gives: V gene, J gene, CDR3 protein.

TRBV5-1,TRBJ2-3,ASSPGTGGGTDTQY
TRBV7-6,TRBJ2-2,ASSSRGKGNTGELF
TRBV2,TRBJ1-5,ASKGGWRSNQPQH
TRBV10-3,TRBJ1-2,AISKTETNYGYT
TRBV11-2,TRBJ1-2,ATSGLNYGYT
TRBV19,TRBJ1-3,ASRVTGGTGNTIY
TRBV19,TRBJ1-2,ASSTPGQGGFNYGYT
TRBV27,TRBJ1-4,ASRIVRDTEKLF
TRBV19,TRBJ1-5,ASRHYRGDQPQH
TRBV7-9,TRBJ1-1,ASSIGQVVGNTEAF
TRBV7-3,TRBJ2-5,ASSTNRELGQETQY
TRBV10-2,TRBJ1-2,ASIQDRNYGYT
TRBV27,TRBJ2-5,ASSPPGLPMGTQY
TRBV6-5,TRBJ2-2,ASSYLRGGATGELF
TRBV2,TRBJ2-5,VQGKQETQY
TRBV18,TRBJ2-7,ASSPELGEVEQY
TRBV27,TRBJ1-2,ASSYVRDSYGYT
TRBV9,TRBJ2-1,ASSAASGYNEQF
TRBV5-1,TRBJ2-7,ASNKQGNSYEQY
TRBV11-2,TRBJ2-5,ASSSKLAGAIGTQY
TRBV7-6,TRBJ1-6,ASSLGVPRGNSPLH
TRBV11-2,TRBJ1-5,ASSLTAGGNQPQH
TRBV7-2,TRBJ2-3,ASSPQARSTDTQY
TRBV10-3,TRBJ1-3,AISTGTSGNTIY
TRBV12-5,TRBJ1-5,ASADGTPRGQPQH
TRBV5-5,TRBJ1-4,ASSREGGRNEKLF
TRBV9,TRBJ2-1,ASSVLGALTYNEQF
TRBV9,TRBJ1-6,ASSGDSRNSPLH
TRBV10-3,TRBJ1-1,AISYGGDDTEAF
TRBV7-9,TRBJ1-1,ASAGGRGVYTEAF
TRBV5-1,TRBJ1-2,ASSGGTGGSYGYT
TRBV19,TRBJ2-2,ASSTLRGKTGELF
TRBV5-8,TRBJ2-2,ASSLLISNTGELF
TRBV9,TRBJ1-2,ASSHPERSNYGYT
TRBV19,TRBJ1-2,ASSPVGTHYGYT
TRBV6-1,TRBJ1-1,ASSHRSSDTEAF
TRBV7-2,TRBJ2-7,ASSTGGAGEQY
TRBV2,TRBJ1-2,ATAAGLEGRGYT
TRBV2,TRBJ2-3,ASSPYEDTQY
TRBV11-2,TRBJ2-6,ASSRRTGGEAGANVLT
TRBV29-1,TRBJ1-1,SVRSGNTEAF
TRBV7-2,TRBJ2-7,ASSLGGVSSYEQY
TRBV28,TRBJ2-1,ASEGSTYNEQF
TRBV10-3,TRBJ2-1,AIRVLHGEQF
TRBV19,TRBJ2-7,ASSRTSQYEQY
TRBV30,TRBJ1-2,AWSLEGGYT
TRBV5-1,TRBJ1-1,ASSLGGGDTEAF
TRBV5-1,TRBJ2-2,ASSLTGGHTGELF
TRBV7-3,TRBJ2-1,ASSQRRLAGYTSYNEQF
TRBV2,TRBJ2-7,ASKPTGTPSGLAYEQY